The rows below give T cell receptor beta chains drawn from one sample of a study of ipilimumab plus nivolumab after autologous stem cell transplantation. TCRdb's copy holds only in-frame clones and misses some; the assay was immunoSEQ multiplex PCR. The data contain 77,000 or so clones, 65% to 85% of them singletons. Source: PBMCs, taken in a trial of ipilimumab plus nivolumab as post-transplant consolidation. The source is a male donor with diffuse large B-cell lymphoma. Each CDR3 is given with its conserved first and last residue. The order of the fields is J gene, D gene, clone size, V gene, CDR3 length, CDR3 DNA, CDR3 protein. The D gene is left open where the match is weak. The size entry is marked missing in some rows and otherwise reads once, few, many or a size class.

>TRBJ2-7|.|.|TRBV18|13
TGTGCCAGCTCGAAGAAGGAGGACTACGAGCAGTACTTC
CASSKKEDYEQYF
>TRBJ2-3|TRBD2|.|TRBV29-1|14
TGCAGCGTTGAAGTTAGCGGGGGCCCCTTGGGGCAGTATTTT
CSVEVSGGPLGQYF
>TRBJ2-1|.|.|TRBV4-1|14
TGCGCCAGCTCGTACCGTCTGGGGAGAAATGAGCAGTTCTTC
CASSYRLGRNEQFF
>TRBJ1-6|.|.|TRBV11-3|13
TGTGCCAGCAGCTTAGATGCCAATTCACCCCTCCACTTT
CASSLDANSPLHF
>TRBJ1-2|.|.|TRBV6-5|14
TGTGCCAGCAGTTACGCTGGAACAGTGGGCGGCTACACCTTC
CASSYAGTVGGYTF
>TRBJ1-1|.|few|TRBV7-9|13
TGTGCCAGCAGTCGTCCTTTCGACACTGAAGCTTTCTTT
CASSRPFDTEAFF
>TRBJ1-6|.|.|TRBV28|12
TGTGCCAGCAGCAGAGGGGTTTCACCCCTCCACTTT
CASSRGVSPLHF
>TRBJ2-7|TRBD1|.|TRBV23-1|19
TGCGCCAGCAGTCAATCTCCCCGGGACAGGGGCGTCTCGAAGGACGAGCAGTACTTC
CASSQSPRDRGVSKDEQYF
>TRBJ1-1|TRBD1|.|TRBV4-2|16
TGTGCCAGCAGCCAAGGGGACAGGGAAGGGGGCACTGAAGCTTTCTTT
CASSQGDREGGTEAFF
>TRBJ1-5|.|few|TRBV19|14
TGTGCCAGTAGTCAATCCAGGGAAGGACAGCCCCAGCATTTT
CASSQSREGQPQHF
>TRBJ1-3|.|few|TRBV5-4|15
TGTGCCAGCAGCATAGGGCCCCCCTCTGGAAACACCATATATTTT
CASSIGPPSGNTIYF
>TRBJ2-1|.|.|TRBV5-6|14
TGTGCCAGCAGCTGGTCCGGGACTCGCGATGAGCAGTTCTTC
CASSWSGTRDEQFF
>TRBJ2-3|.|.|TRBV2|14
TGTGCCAGCTTTCGCGACAGTGGGGCAGATACGCAGTATTTT
CASFRDSGADTQYF
>TRBJ2-4|.|.|TRBV19|16
TGTGCCAGTAGTACGTCAGGTGTAGGCGCCAAAAACATTCAGTACTTC
CASSTSGVGAKNIQYF
>TRBJ2-3|TRBD2|.|TRBV5-4|15
TGTGCCAGCAGCCGTAGCGGGGGCCGCACAGATACGCAGTATTTT
CASSRSGGRTDTQYF
>TRBJ1-1|.|.|TRBV11-2|13
TGTGCCAGCAGCTCTCAGGGGTCCACTGAAGCTTTCTTT
CASSSQGSTEAFF
>TRBJ2-1|TRBD2|.|TRBV9|15
TGTGCCAGCAGCGTCCAAGCGGGGGCTAGGGGTGAGCAGTTCTTC
CASSVQAGARGEQFF
>TRBJ2-1|.|.|TRBV7-8|13
TGTGCCAGCAGCTTAGTTTTGGGGGGTGAGCAGTTCTTC
CASSLVLGGEQFF
>TRBJ1-6|.|.|TRBV5-1|14
TGCGCCAGCAGCCTAGGACAGCCGAGTTCACCCCTCCACTTT
CASSLGQPSSPLHF
>TRBJ1-2|.|once|TRBV6-1|11
TGTGCCAGCAGTGAAGGGTATGGCTACACCTTC
CASSEGYGYTF
>TRBJ1-1|TRBD1|once|TRBV5-4|16
TGTGCCAGCAGCTTGGGTTCGGACAGGGCTTACACTGAAGCTTTCTTT
CASSLGSDRAYTEAFF
>TRBJ1-1|.|.|TRBV6-6|14
TGTGCCAGCAGGATCGATGAGGGCCAGACTGAAGCTTTCTTT
CASRIDEGQTEAFF
>TRBJ1-2|.|.|TRBV9|13
TGTGCCAGCAGCGTGGACCGGAACTATGGCTACACCTTC
CASSVDRNYGYTF
>TRBJ1-2|.|.|TRBV13|14
TGTGCCAGCAGCTTAGGGCAGGTGGACTATGGCTACACCTTC
CASSLGQVDYGYTF
>TRBJ1-2|.|.|TRBV16|15
TGTGCCAGCAGCCGCCTACAGGGTCCGACTTCAGGCTACACCTTC
CASSRLQGPTSGYTF
>TRBJ2-3|.|.|TRBV4-1|14
TGCGCCAGCAGCCAAGGTAACAGTAAGAGCACGCAGTATTTT
CASSQGNSKSTQYF
>TRBJ1-1|TRBD1|.|TRBV5-1|14
TGCGCCAGCAGACCTCGGACAGGGGGGTTTGAAGCTTTCTTT
CASRPRTGGFEAFF
>TRBJ2-3|TRBD1|once|TRBV18|16
TGTGCCAGCTCATCTTTCTCGGGACAGGGCACAGATACGCAGTATTTT
CASSSFSGQGTDTQYF
>TRBJ1-1|TRBD1|.|TRBV19|13
TGTGCCAGTAGGCAGGGGGGGGACACTGAAGCTTTCTTT
CASRQGGDTEAFF
>TRBJ2-7|.|.|TRBV6-1|12
TGTGCCAGCAGTTCGACCGGGACCTCGCAGTACTTC
CASSSTGTSQYF
>TRBJ1-1|TRBD1|.|TRBV29-1|16
TGCAGCGTTGTGCCGGCAGGGGGACTTTGGAACACTGAAGCTTTCTTT
CSVVPAGGLWNTEAFF
>TRBJ2-5|.|few|TRBV27|12
TGTGCCAGCAGTTTAAGGCCCCCTGGGCAGTACTTC
CASSLRPPGQYF
>TRBJ2-2|TRBD2|few|TRBV18|15
TGTGCCAGCTCGCCCGGGACTAGTTTGGCCGGGGAGCTGTTTTTT
CASSPGTSLAGELFF
>TRBJ2-3|.|.|TRBV10-3|14
TGTGCCATCAGTGGCCGGGACCTCACAGATACGCAGTATTTT
CAISGRDLTDTQYF
>TRBJ1-5|TRBD1|once|TRBV6-1|19
TGTGCCAGCAGTGAATCCGGGACAGGGTTAGGGATTAGCAATCAGCCCCAGCATTTT
CASSESGTGLGISNQPQHF
>TRBJ1-1|.|.|TRBV4-1|16
TGCGCCAGCAGCCAAGACGGGAGGAGAGTGAACACTGAAGCTTTCTTT
CASSQDGRRVNTEAFF
>TRBJ1-6|.|.|TRBV5-5|16
TGTGCCAGCAGCGGGAGTGGGAGCGGATTGGGGTCACCCCTCCACTTT
CASSGSGSGLGSPLHF
>TRBJ2-3|TRBD1|.|TRBV7-3|14
TGTGCCAGCAGCTTGAGGGGGCCAGGAGATACGCAGTATTTT
CASSLRGPGDTQYF
>TRBJ2-3|.|.|TRBV5-1|16
TGCGCCAGCAGTCAAAGACTAACAACTAGCTCAGATACGCAGTATTTT
CASSQRLTTSSDTQYF
>TRBJ1-3|.|.|TRBV5-1|14
TGCGCCAGCAAACCCGGGATCTCTGGAAACACCATATATTTT
CASKPGISGNTIYF